The T cell receptor beta chain under discussion was sequenced for a study of blood T cell repertoires in COVID-19. Study as a whole: The United States, Italy and Spain provided the acute and convalescent COVID-19 samples.

CDR1 and CDR2 (germline): SQVTM, ANQGSEA. This CDR3 spans 15 amino acids. With 6 bases clipped from V and 5 bases from J, the junction kept 11 bases outside the gene matches. Profiling relied on immunoSEQ multiplex PCR, and the TCRdb table lists in-frame clones only, not all of them. The sample yields hundreds of thousands of clones, roughly 90% seen once. Everyone who took part was 18 to 89 years old, and they came from fewer than 25 US areas. Sample: PBMCs or T cells enriched from blood (not recorded which). This clonotype was sampled from a woman under 30 who had been exposed to COVID-19. The chain has TRBV29-1 and TRBJ2-3; 10 positions agree with TRBD1. The CDR3 reads CSVVPGQGSGDTQYF. The CDR3 region has the DNA TGCAGCGTCGTACCGGGACAGGGGTCCGGAGATACGCAGTATTTT.